The 2 T cell receptor beta chains listed next were all sequenced from one sample in a study of beta chain features in type 1 diabetes. Since all of the isolated RNA was reverse transcribed, expressed TCRB transcripts were what got sequenced. TCRdb's table, derived via immunoSEQ multiplex PCR, lists solely in-frame clones and lacks some. The sample has some 110,000 clones, around 17% seen once. These receptors have no identified antigens. Study findings and constraints: There was a moderate but significant shortening of TCRB CDR3s in all four CD4+ subsets of Type 1 diabetes patients.

Sequencing was carried out using central memory CD4+ T cells from blood. These receptors were collected from a man aged 25-40 years with type 1 diabetes.

V and J are TRBV5-1 and TRBJ2-5, with D unclear. The CDR3 loop spans 15 amino acids. CDR1 and CDR2 (germline): SGHRS, YFSETQ. V was cut by 4 bases and J by 4 bases, with 17 bases left in between. CDR3 bases: TGCGCCAGCAGCCGGTCCGGCCAAGGACGAGAGACCCAGTACTTC. It codes for CASSRSGQGRETQYF.

The rearrangement links TRBV9 to TRBJ1-6; TRBD1 agrees at 11 bases. Germline loops: CDR1 SGDLS, CDR2 YYNGEE. The CDR3 runs to 15 residues. The ends lost 4 bases at V and 9 bases at J; junction bases unmatched: 6. The CDR3 sequence: CASSSGTGGFSPLHF. The DNA of the CDR3 is TGTGCCAGCAGCTCCGGGACAGGGGGGTTTTCACCCCTCCACTTT.